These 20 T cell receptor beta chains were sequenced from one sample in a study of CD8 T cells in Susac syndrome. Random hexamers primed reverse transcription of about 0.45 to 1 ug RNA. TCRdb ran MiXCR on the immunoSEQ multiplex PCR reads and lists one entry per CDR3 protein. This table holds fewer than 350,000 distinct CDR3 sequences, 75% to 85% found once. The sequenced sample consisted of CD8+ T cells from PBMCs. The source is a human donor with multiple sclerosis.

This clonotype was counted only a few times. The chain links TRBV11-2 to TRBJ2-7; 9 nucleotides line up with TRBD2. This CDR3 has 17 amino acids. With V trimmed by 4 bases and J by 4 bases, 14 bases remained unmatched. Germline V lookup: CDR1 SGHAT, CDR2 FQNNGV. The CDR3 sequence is CASSSIGAGGPRYEQYF. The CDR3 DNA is TGTGCCAGCAGCTCGATAGGGGCGGGAGGGCCAAGGTACGAGCAGTACTTC.

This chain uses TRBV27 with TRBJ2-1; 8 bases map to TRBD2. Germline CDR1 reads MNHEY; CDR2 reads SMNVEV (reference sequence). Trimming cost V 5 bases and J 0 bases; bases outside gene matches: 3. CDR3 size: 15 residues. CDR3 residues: CASSPGTSSYNEQFF. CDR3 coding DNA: TGTGCCAGCAGTCCCGGGACTAGCTCCTACAATGAGCAGTTCTTC.

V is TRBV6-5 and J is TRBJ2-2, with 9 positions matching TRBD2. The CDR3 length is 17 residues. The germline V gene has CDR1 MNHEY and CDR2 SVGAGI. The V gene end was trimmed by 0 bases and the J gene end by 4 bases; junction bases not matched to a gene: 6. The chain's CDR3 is CASSYSKGTSTTGELFF. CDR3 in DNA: TGTGCCAGCAGTTACTCGAAAGGGACTAGCACCACCGGGGAGCTGTTTTTT.

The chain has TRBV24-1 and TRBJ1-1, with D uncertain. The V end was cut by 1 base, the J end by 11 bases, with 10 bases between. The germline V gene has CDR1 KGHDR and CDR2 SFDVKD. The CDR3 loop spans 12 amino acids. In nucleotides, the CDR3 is TGTGCCACCAGTGATTTCGGCCTAGTGGCTTTCTTT. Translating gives CATSDFGLVAFF.

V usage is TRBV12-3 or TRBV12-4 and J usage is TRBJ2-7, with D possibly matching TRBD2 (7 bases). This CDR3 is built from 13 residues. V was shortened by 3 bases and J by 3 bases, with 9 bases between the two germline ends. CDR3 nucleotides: TGTGCCAGCAGTTTCGGGGGGCGCTACGAGCAGTACTTC. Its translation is CASSFGGRYEQYF.

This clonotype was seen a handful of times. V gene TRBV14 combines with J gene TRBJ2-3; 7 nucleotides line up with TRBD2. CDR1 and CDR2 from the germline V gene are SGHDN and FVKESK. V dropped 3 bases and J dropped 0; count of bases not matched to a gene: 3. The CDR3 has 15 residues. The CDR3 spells CASSQLAASTDTQYF. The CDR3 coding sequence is TGTGCCAGCAGCCAGCTAGCGGCAAGCACAGATACGCAGTATTTT.

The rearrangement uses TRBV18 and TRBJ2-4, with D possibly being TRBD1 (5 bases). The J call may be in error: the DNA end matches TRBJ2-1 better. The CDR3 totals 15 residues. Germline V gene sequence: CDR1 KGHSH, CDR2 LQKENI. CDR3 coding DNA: TGTGCCAGCTCATTCGAACGTGGGGCCCAAAACATTCAGTTCTTC. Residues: CASSFERGAQNIQFF.

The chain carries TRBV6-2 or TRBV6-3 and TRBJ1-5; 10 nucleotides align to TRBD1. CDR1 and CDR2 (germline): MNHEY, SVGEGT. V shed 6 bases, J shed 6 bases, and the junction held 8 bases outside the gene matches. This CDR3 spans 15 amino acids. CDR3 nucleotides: TGTGCCAGCAGGGCCGGGACAGGGGTCGTTCAGCCCCAGCATTTT. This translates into CASRAGTGVVQPQHF.

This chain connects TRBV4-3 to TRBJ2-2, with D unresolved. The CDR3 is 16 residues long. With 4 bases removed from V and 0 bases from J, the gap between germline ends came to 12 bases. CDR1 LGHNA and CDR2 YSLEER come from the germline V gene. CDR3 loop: CASSPLIGTNTGELFF. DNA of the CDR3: TGCGCCAGCAGCCCCCTGATAGGGACGAACACCGGGGAGCTGTTTTTT.

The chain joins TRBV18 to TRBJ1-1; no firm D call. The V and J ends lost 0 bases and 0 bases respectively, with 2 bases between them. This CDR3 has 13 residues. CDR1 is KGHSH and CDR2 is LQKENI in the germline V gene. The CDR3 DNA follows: TGTGCCAGCTCACCACCTATGAACACTGAAGCTTTCTTT. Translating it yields CASSPPMNTEAFF.

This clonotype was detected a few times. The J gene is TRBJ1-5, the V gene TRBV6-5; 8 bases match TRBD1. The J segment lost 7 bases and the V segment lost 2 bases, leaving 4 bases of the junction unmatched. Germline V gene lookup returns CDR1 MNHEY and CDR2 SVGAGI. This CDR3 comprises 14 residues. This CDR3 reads CASSYGTGGQPQHF. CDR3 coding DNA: TGTGCCAGCAGTTACGGGACAGGCGGCCAGCCCCAGCATTTT.

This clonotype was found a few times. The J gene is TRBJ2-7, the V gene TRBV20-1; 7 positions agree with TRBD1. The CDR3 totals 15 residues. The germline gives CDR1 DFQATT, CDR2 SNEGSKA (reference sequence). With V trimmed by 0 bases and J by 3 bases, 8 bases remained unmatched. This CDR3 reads CSARDPGTEVYEQYF. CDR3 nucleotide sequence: TGCAGTGCTAGAGACCCCGGGACAGAAGTCTACGAGCAGTACTTC.

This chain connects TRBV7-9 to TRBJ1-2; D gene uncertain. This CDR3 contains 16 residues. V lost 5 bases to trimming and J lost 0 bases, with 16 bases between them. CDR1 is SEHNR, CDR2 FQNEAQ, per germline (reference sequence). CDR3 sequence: CASSRPVGLTNYGYTF. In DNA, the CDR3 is TGTGCCAGCAGCCGGCCAGTTGGGCTCACTAACTATGGCTACACCTTC. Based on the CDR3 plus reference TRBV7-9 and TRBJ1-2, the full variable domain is DTGVSQNPRHKITKRGQNVTFRCDPISEHNRLYWYRQTLGQGPEFLTYFQNEAQLEKSRLLSDRFSAERPKGSFSTLEIQRTEQGDSAMYLCASSRPVGLTNYGYTFGSGTRLTVV.

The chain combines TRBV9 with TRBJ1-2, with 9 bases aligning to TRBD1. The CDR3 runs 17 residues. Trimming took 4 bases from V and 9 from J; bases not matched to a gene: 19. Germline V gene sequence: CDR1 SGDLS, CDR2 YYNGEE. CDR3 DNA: TGTGCCAGCAGCCAGACCCCCACAGGGGGCGCGTTAGGGAGCTACACCTTC. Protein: CASSQTPTGGALGSYTF.

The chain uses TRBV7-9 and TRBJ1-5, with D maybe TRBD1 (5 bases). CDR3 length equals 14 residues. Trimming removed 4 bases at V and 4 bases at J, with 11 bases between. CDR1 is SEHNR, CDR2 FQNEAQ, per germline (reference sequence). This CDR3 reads CASSSGSANQPQHF. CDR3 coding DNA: TGTGCCAGCAGCTCAGGGTCGGCGAATCAGCCCCAGCATTTT.

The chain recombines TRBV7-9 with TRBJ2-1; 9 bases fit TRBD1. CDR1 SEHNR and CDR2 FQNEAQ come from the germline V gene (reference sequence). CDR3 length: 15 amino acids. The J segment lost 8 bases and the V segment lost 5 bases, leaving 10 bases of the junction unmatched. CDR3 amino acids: CASSPGQGPRDEQFF. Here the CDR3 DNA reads TGTGCCAGCAGCCCGGGACAGGGCCCTAGGGATGAGCAGTTCTTC. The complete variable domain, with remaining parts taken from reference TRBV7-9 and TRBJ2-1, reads DTGVSQNPRHKITKRGQNVTFRCDPISEHNRLYWYRQTLGQGPEFLTYFQNEAQLEKSRLLSDRFSAERPKGSFSTLEIQRTEQGDSAMYLCASSPGQGPRDEQFFGPGTRLTVL.

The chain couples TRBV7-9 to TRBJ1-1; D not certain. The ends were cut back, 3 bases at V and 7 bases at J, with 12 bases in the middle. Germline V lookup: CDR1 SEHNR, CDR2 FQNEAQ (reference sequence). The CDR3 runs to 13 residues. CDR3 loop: CASSFKHESEAFF. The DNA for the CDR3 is TGTGCCAGCAGCTTTAAACATGAGAGTGAAGCTTTCTTT.

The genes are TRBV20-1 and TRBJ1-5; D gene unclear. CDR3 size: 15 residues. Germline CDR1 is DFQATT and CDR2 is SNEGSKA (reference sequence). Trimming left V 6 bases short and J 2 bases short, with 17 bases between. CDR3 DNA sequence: TGCAGTGCCCTTCGGGAAGGATTCGGCAATCAGCCCCAGCATTTT. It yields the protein CSALREGFGNQPQHF.

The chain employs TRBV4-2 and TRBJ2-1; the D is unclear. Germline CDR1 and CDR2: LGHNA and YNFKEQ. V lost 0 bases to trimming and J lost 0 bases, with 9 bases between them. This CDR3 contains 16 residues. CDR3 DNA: TGTGCCAGCAGCCAAGATAGGGAAACCTCCTACAATGAGCAGTTCTTC. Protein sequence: CASSQDRETSYNEQFF.

CDR3 sequence: CASRVLAGTGEETQYF. DNA of the CDR3: TGTGCCAGCAGGGTTCTCGCCGGGACAGGGGAAGAGACCCAGTACTTC. This chain connects TRBV28 to TRBJ2-5, with TRBD1 identical over 10 bases. CDR3 length equals 16 residues. CDR1 MDHEN and CDR2 SYDVKM come from the germline V gene. The V gene end was trimmed by 6 bases and the J gene end by 3 bases; junction bases not matched to a gene: 10.